The present entry profiles one T cell receptor (beta chain) with its context. With 5 bases removed from V and 3 bases from J, the gap between germline ends came to 17 bases. From germline, CDR1 is DFQATT and CDR2 SNEGSKA (reference sequence). The CDR3 totals 15 residues. TCRdb itself ran the RT-PCR reads through MiXCR, one entry per CDR3 protein. The repertoire holds more than 550,000 distinct CDR3 sequences, with 12% to 15% as singletons. Sequenced material: memory CD4+ T cells from blood. The chain links TRBV20-1 to TRBJ1-5, with a possible D match to TRBD1 (6 bases). The TCR sequence derives from a female donor in good health, serving as a healthy control. The CDR3 nucleotides read TGCAGTGCTGGTAAACAGGGATTTACCAATCAGCCCCAGCATTTT. As protein: CSAGKQGFTNQPQHF.